These 12 T cell receptor beta chains were all obtained from the same sample, sequenced in a study of radiotherapy plus CTLA-4 blockade in lung cancer. The protocol was immunoSEQ multiplex PCR, while the TCRdb copy is restricted to in-frame clones and leaves out a portion. The sample has approximately 100,000 clones, approximately 85% seen once. The source was peripheral blood, collected from a patient treated with radiotherapy plus ipilimumab. The receptor set was obtained from a human donor with non-small cell lung cancer who had a partial response to radiotherapy plus ipilimumab.

The rearrangement joins TRBV5-4 to TRBJ2-7; maybe TRBD1 (6 bases). The CDR3 is 14 amino acids. Trimming pared 3 bases from V and 2 bases from J, leaving 12 bases between. Germline V gives CDR1 SGHNT, CDR2 YYREEE (reference sequence). CDR3 DNA: TGTGCCAGCAGCTGGGGCGGACAGACCTACGAGCAGTACTTC. It encodes CASSWGGQTYEQYF.

The genes are TRBV5-1 and TRBJ1-3; D is ambiguous. V dropped 4 bases and J dropped 0 bases, with 11 bases sitting between them. Germline V lookup: CDR1 SGHRS, CDR2 YFSETQ. The CDR3 runs 15 residues. CDR3 region: CASSVTRSSGNTIYF. The CDR3 DNA sequence: TGCGCCAGCAGCGTTACACGGAGCTCTGGAAACACCATATATTTT.

This chain links TRBV19 with TRBJ1-5, with 8 nucleotides matching TRBD1. Germline CDR1 reads LNHDA; CDR2 reads SQIVND (reference sequence). This CDR3 spans 13 amino acids. Trimming cost V 2 bases and J 8 bases; bases outside gene matches: 2. In nucleotides, the CDR3 is TGTGCCAGTAGTATATCAGGGGGCAAGCCCCAGCATTTT. It yields the protein CASSISGGKPQHF. Using reference TRBV19 and TRBJ1-5 for the parts outside the CDR3, the full variable domain is DGGITQSPKYLFRKEGQNVTLSCEQNLNHDAMYWYRQDPGQGLRLIYYSQIVNDFQKGDIAEGYSVSREKKESFPLTVTSAQKNPTAFYLCASSISGGKPQHFGDGTRLSIL.

The chain carries TRBV18 and TRBJ2-7, with D maybe TRBD1 (5 bases). Trimming removed 6 bases at V and 4 bases at J, with 13 bases between. Per germline, CDR1 KGHSH and CDR2 LQKENI. CDR3 size: 13 residues. Here the CDR3 reads CASSPDSLYEQYF. In DNA, the CDR3 is TGTGCCAGCTCCCCTGACAGCCTTTACGAGCAGTACTTC.

V and J are TRBV7-9 and TRBJ1-6; 12 nucleotides match TRBD1. J gave up 10 bases and V 5 bases, and 9 bases lay outside the gene matches. The CDR3 runs to 16 residues. Germline-derived CDR1 and CDR2 are SEHNR and FQNEAQ (reference sequence). The CDR3 loop reads CASSQQGTGGSSPLHF. Here the CDR3 DNA reads TGTGCCAGCAGCCAGCAGGGGACAGGGGGCAGCTCACCCCTCCACTTT. Using reference TRBV7-9 and TRBJ1-6 for the parts outside the CDR3, the full variable domain is DTGVSQNPRHKITKRGQNVTFRCDPISEHNRLYWYRQTLGQGPEFLTYFQNEAQLEKSRLLSDRFSAERPKGSFSTLEIQRTEQGDSAMYLCASSQQGTGGSSPLHFGNGTRLTVT.

The J gene is TRBJ2-1, the V gene TRBV9; D uncertain. Deletions cut 0 bases from V and 6 bases from J, with 7 bases between. The CDR3 covers 13 residues. Germline values: CDR1 SGDLS, CDR2 YYNGEE. This CDR3 reads CASSVVQSNEQFF. In nucleotides, the CDR3 is TGTGCCAGCAGCGTAGTACAGAGCAATGAGCAGTTCTTC.

The rearrangement uses TRBV14 and TRBJ2-7, with 10 nucleotides matching TRBD1. V shed 3 bases and J 2 bases; nucleotides not matched to a gene: 4. This CDR3 contains 15 residues. Germline values: CDR1 SGHDN, CDR2 FVKESK. DNA of the CDR3: TGTGCCAGCAGCCAGGGGGGGACAGGGGCCTACGAGCAGTACTTC. Residues: CASSQGGTGAYEQYF.

The gene calls are TRBV6-1 and TRBJ1-5, with D maybe TRBD1 (5 bases). The CDR3 spans 13 residues. With 5 bases removed from V and 11 bases from J, the gap between germline ends came to 16 bases. The V gene's germline CDR1 is MNHNS and CDR2 SASEGT. The CDR3 DNA follows: TGTGCCAGCAGTAGTGCGGGGGTCGAATCCCAGCATTTT. Its protein product is CASSSAGVESQHF.

This chain connects TRBV7-3 to TRBJ2-3; D may be TRBD1 (6 bases). The CDR3 covers 13 residues. The germline V and J ends were trimmed by 5 bases and 6 bases, with 12 bases remaining between them. Looked up from germline, CDR1 is SGHTA and CDR2 is FQGTGA. CDR3 loop: CASSPTQGDTQYF. CDR3 bases: TGTGCCAGCAGCCCCACTCAGGGGGATACGCAGTATTTT.

This sequence joins TRBV7-2 and TRBJ2-2; tentative D call: TRBD2 (6 bases). CDR1 and CDR2 from the germline V gene are SGHTA and FQGNSA. The CDR3 extends over 14 amino acids. Trimming took off 3 bases at V and 5 bases at J, with 10 bases between the two ends. CDR3 nucleotides: TGTGCCAGCAGCTTCGCTAGCGAGACCGGGGAGCTGTTTTTT. Protein: CASSFASETGELFF.

This clone was found a few times. The chain couples TRBV28 to TRBJ1-3, with 8 positions matching TRBD1. The CDR3 loop spans 15 amino acids. The junction had 7 bases not matched to a gene; V was cut back by 5 bases and J by 4 bases. In germline, CDR1 is MDHEN, CDR2 SYDVKM. The CDR3 DNA reads as TGTGCCAGCAGTCCCCAGGGGGCAACCGGAAACACCATATATTTT. Encoded protein: CASSPQGATGNTIYF.

The chain employs TRBV28 and TRBJ1-5, with 7 bases that match TRBD1. Germline CDR1 reads MDHEN; CDR2 reads SYDVKM. Trimming removed 5 bases from V and 2 bases from J; junction bases left unmatched: 9. The CDR3 length is 16 residues. The DNA of the CDR3 is TGTGCCAGCAGTCTCCGTAGGGGGCCGGGCAATCAGCCCCAGCATTTT. This translates into CASSLRRGPGNQPQHF.